The subject of this entry is one T cell receptor beta chain. Which antigen it targets is not known. Per-nucleotide qualities are absent, and no much larger clonotype sits a single base away. TCR beta CDR3 regions were amplified from RNA transcripts. The TCR CDR3 was subjected to a first round of RT-PCR using the HTBI primer set and the Qiagen OneStep RT-PCR kit. Libraries were constructed in a second round of multiplex PCR, after which size selection and purification were carried out. The libraries were sequenced on an Illumina HiSeq2000 using paired-end 100 bp reads. For the original study's pipeline: SOAPnuke was used to process the raw data, removing reads that contained adapters or uncalled bases, had a mean Phred below 15, or lacked an exact match to the constant primer or identifier. COPE v1.2.5 was used to merge the high-quality paired reads, and each unique nucleotide sequence was defined as a clonotype. MiTCR v1.1 was used to align the clonotypes against IMGT TRBV, TRBD and TRBJ reference segments. Analysis was restricted to V-J combinations with a frequency above 0.0001, which covered roughly 99% of repertoires. A TCS score was defined as the ratio between F50 (clonal expansion) and ExV (chaos), using BLOSUM62-based TCRdist between CDR3 peptides within each V-J. Welch's t-statistics and random forest reduced around 510 V-J features to 13, which were used in a naive Bayes classifier (R e1071). The Morisita-Horn index was used to measure how similar the thyroid and blood repertoires were. TCRdb cleaned the public reads at Q25 with fastp, built clones with MiXCR and kept in-frame beta chains. Rows matching on CDR3 protein sequence are summarized as one entry with the most common DNA and genes. None of the V and J calls come from the authors' own analysis; TCRdb made them. The table for this sample lists 480,000 or so distinct CDR3 sequences; about 46% of them were counted only once. The ten largest clones represent about two fifths of the sample.

There are 13 amino acids in the CDR3, from cysteine to phenylalanine inclusive. The CDR3 DNA has 39 bases and is translated from base 1. The trim is 5 bases for V and 4 bases for J, with a gap of 11 bases between the germline ends. Taken from the germline V gene, the CDR1 and CDR2 loops are MDHEN and SYDVKM. The study excluded patients with uncontrolled infections, other autoimmune diseases, pregnancy or lactation. Clinical symptoms, serum thyroxine and TRAb, thyroid ultrasound, and orbital computed tomography formed the basis for the diagnoses. Trizol reagent was used to extract total RNA, and RNA quality was then checked on an Agilent 2100 Bioanalyzer. These data belong to a study of T cells in Graves' hyperthyroidism and ophthalmopathy (dated by TCRdb to 2018 to 2020). For context, the study as a whole: TCR V-J signatures able to tell the groups apart were searched for in a discovery cohort of 90 to 100 patients, of whom under 45 had Graves' ophthalmopathy and around 58 had stable Graves' hyperthyroidism. The 95 to 100 discovery patients were randomly split 7:3 into training and test sets. According to the paper, TCR Vbeta CDR3 sequencing was carried out on 135 peripheral blood samples, which came from over 40 ophthalmopathy, about 75 hyperthyroidism and about 17 progressor patients. Once sampling was done, hyperthyroidism patients were given methimazole at a starting dose of 30 mg daily, whereas ophthalmopathy patients were given high-dose intravenous methylprednisolone. Thyroid tissue and blood T-cell repertoires from about six Graves' hyperthyroidism patients were also compared in the study. Whether ophthalmopathy could be predicted prospectively was tested in an independent validation cohort made up of 18 hyperthyroidism patients plus 17 patients who later progressed to ophthalmopathy. Summary of the overall study and its limitations: Most expanded thyroid clonotypes (frequency above 0.001) were also detected in blood, a finding suggesting that blood repertoires may reflect thyroid immune responses. A 13 V-J signature model separated ophthalmopathy from stable hyperthyroidism, with approximately 87% sensitivity and about 81% specificity in cross-validation and 80%/75% in testing. No statistical method was used to set the sample size in advance, and investigators knew the group allocation. In validation, progression to ophthalmopathy was predicted by the model with 65% to 71% sensitivity and around 76% specificity, a median of around 5.9 months before onset.

This TCR was sampled from an adult woman with Graves' disease, either hyperthyroidism or ophthalmopathy (not recorded which). Material: peripheral blood or thyroid tissue (not recorded which). The rearrangement joined TRBV28 to TRBJ1-1; the D gene assignment is ambiguous. The sequenced DNA is TGTGCCAGCAGTCCCTATCCGGGCACTGAAGCTTTCTTT. Its protein product is CASSPYPGTEAFF.